What follows is one T cell receptor beta chain and its context. Its antigen is undetermined. The data are from a study of shared clonotypes between healthy human individuals. Background on the study: For every donor, three CD4 naive, three CD4 memory, two CD8 naive and one CD8 memory plates were used. Regarding the study as a whole: Sharing across four donors was highest in naive CD4 (roughly 5%) and lowest in memory CD8 (about 0.4%). Sampling involved blood alone; tissue repertoires likely differ.

The data were produced by immunoSEQ multiplex PCR, yet TCRdb's version contains in-frame clones alone and is incomplete. The table lists about 2 million clones, about 94% of them singletons. Germline trimming cut 4 bases from V and 1 base from J; bases unmatched to any gene: 5. In germline, CDR1 is MNHEY, CDR2 SMNVEV (reference sequence). The CDR3 has 16 residues. Positive CCR7 selection of CD45RO-negative cells yielded the naive CD8 cells, and terminally differentiated effector memory CD45RA+ cells were excluded. This sequence originates from a man aged 18-30 years in good health. This rearrangement joins TRBV27 to TRBJ2-7, with TRBD2 matching over 12 bases. Sequencing was done on a sample of naive CD8+ T cells sorted from blood. The CDR3 DNA sequence: TGTGCCAGCAGTTCCAGACTAGCGGGAGAATCCTACGAGCAGTACTTC. Its protein is CASSSRLAGESYEQYF.